This T cell receptor (beta chain) was retrieved from a study of T cells after yellow fever vaccination. Study conclusions and caveats: Though weaker, the secondary response peaked faster, on day 5 versus 15.

There are many counts of this clonotype. No antigen is known for it. They built TCR cDNA with 5'RACE template switching, a step that put in a universal primer site and UMIs. TCRdb used MiXCR to reprocess the 5' RACE reads, holding one entry per CDR3 protein. This table holds around 250,000 distinct CDR3 sequences, roughly 5.6% found once. The V gene lost 6 bases and the J gene lost 0 bases, with 14 bases spanning the gap. CDR3 length: 16 amino acids. Germline values: CDR1 MGHRA, CDR2 YSYEKL. The chain joins TRBV4-1 to TRBJ2-2, with D maybe TRBD2 (5 bases). The origin of this receptor is a man younger than 35 who received the YFV17D yellow fever vaccine. The sample consisted of CD4+ T cells sorted from PBMCs, taken on the day of the yellow fever booster vaccination. The CDR3: CASSRLPGTNTGELFF. CDR3 coding DNA: TGCGCCAGCAGTCGACTGCCGGGAACGAACACCGGGGAGCTGTTTTTT.